These 10 T cell receptor beta chains were all obtained from the same sample, sequenced in a study of blood T cell repertoires in COVID-19. TCRdb's table, derived via immunoSEQ multiplex PCR, lists solely in-frame clones and lacks some. The table records nearly 100,000 clones, about four fifths of them present only once. Sequencing was performed on peripheral blood. These receptors were collected from an older woman with acute or convalescent COVID-19.

V and J are TRBV11-3 and TRBJ1-6; maybe TRBD1 (6 bases). Trimming cost V 5 bases and J 10 bases, with 18 bases left between them. This CDR3 region has 15 residues. The germline V gene has CDR1 SGHNT and CDR2 YENEEA. The CDR3 nucleotides read TGTGCCAGCAGCCACCGACAGGACCGAACCTCACCCCTCCACTTT. It specifies CASSHRQDRTSPLHF.

V gene TRBV30 combines with J gene TRBJ1-2, with D possibly matching TRBD1 (5 bases). The CDR3 totals 13 residues. V gave up 4 bases and J gave up 5 bases, with 14 bases separating them. CDR1 is GTSNPN, CDR2 SVGIG, per germline (reference sequence). The CDR3 spells CAWTLQVHYGYTF. For the CDR3, the DNA is TGTGCCTGGACCTTACAGGTCCATTATGGCTACACCTTC.

This chain connects TRBV19 to TRBJ1-2, with D hard to call. The CDR3 extends over 15 amino acids. Per germline, CDR1 LNHDA and CDR2 SQIVND (reference sequence). V was pared by 6 bases and J by 8 bases, with 22 bases between. As DNA, the CDR3 is TGTGCCAGTAGAACGGCGGAGACCATCTTGAGCGGCTACACCTTC. This codes for CASRTAETILSGYTF.

The chain uses TRBV4-1 and TRBJ1-2, with TRBD1 matching over 7 bases. The CDR3 contains 15 residues. V was clipped by 1 base and J by 6 bases; unmatched bases: 8. Germline lookup yields CDR1 MGHRA and CDR2 YSYEKL. The CDR3 sequence is CASSQGNRGIDGYTF. The CDR3, as DNA: TGCGCCAGCAGCCAAGGGAACAGGGGAATTGATGGCTACACCTTC.

The count of this clone is one. The chain links TRBV3-1 (or the pseudogene TRBV3-2) to TRBJ2-2; D is perhaps TRBD1 (6 bases). This CDR3 contains 13 residues. Germline CDR1 LGHDT, CDR2 YNNKEL (reference sequence). Trimming removed 3 bases from V and 7 bases from J, with 9 bases in between. Written as DNA, the CDR3 is TGTGCCAGCAGCCAGGGGGCGGACGGGGAGCTGTTTTTT. This codes for CASSQGADGELFF.

The chain combines TRBV28 with TRBJ2-3, with D possibly matching TRBD1 (5 bases). The CDR3 is made up of 13 amino acids. Trimming stripped 6 bases from V and 0 bases from J, with 7 bases between. Germline CDR1 and CDR2: MDHEN and SYDVKM. CDR3 sequence reads: CASRDSSTDTQYF. CDR3 in DNA: TGTGCCAGCAGAGACAGTAGCACAGATACGCAGTATTTT.

The chain links TRBV19 to TRBJ2-5, with D tentatively TRBD2 (5 bases). CDR1 is LNHDA, CDR2 SQIVND, per germline (reference sequence). The ends were cut back, 4 bases at V and 2 bases at J, with 8 bases in the middle. CDR3 length: 13 amino acids. The CDR3 bases are TGTGCCAGTAGTAGGACGGGACAAGAGACCCAGTACTTC. Its translation: CASSRTGQETQYF.

The genes are TRBV7-9 and TRBJ1-6, with no clear D. V lost 10 bases and J lost 10, with 20 bases in between. CDR1 is SEHNR, CDR2 FQNEAQ, per germline (reference sequence). The CDR3 totals 14 residues. CDR3 DNA: TGTGCCACCGACTCCCCCAGCGGCGAATCACCCCTCCACTTT. It is translated as CATDSPSGESPLHF.

The chain employs TRBV20-1 and TRBJ1-6, with 7 bases aligning to TRBD1. V gave up 3 bases and J gave up 7 bases; unmatched junction bases: 6. The germline V gene encodes CDR1 DFQATT and CDR2 SNEGSKA (reference sequence). This CDR3 has 14 residues. The CDR3 sequence: CSASLGTDNSPLHF. The CDR3 region has the DNA TGCAGTGCTAGTTTGGGGACAGACAATTCACCCCTCCACTTT.

The genes are TRBV28 and TRBJ2-3; 11 bases align to TRBD2. The length of the CDR3 is 15 residues. The V and J ends lost 6 bases and 5 bases, in that order; junction bases with no gene match: 7. Germline V CDR1 and CDR2: MDHEN, SYDVKM. The CDR3 here is CASRLAGGLRDTQYF. CDR3 DNA: TGTGCCAGCAGATTAGCGGGGGGGCTGAGAGATACGCAGTATTTT.